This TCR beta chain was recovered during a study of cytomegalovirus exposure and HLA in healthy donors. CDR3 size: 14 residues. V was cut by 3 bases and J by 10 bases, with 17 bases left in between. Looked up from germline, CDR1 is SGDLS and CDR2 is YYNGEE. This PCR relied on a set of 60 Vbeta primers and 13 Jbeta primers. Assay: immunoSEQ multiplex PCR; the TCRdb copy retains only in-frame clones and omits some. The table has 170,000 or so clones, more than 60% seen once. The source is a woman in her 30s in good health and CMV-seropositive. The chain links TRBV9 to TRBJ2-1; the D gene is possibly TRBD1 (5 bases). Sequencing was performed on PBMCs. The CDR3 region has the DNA TGTGCCAGCAGCGGCAGTGGGGCAGCCGAGGAGCAGTTCTTC. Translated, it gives CASSGSGAAEEQFF.